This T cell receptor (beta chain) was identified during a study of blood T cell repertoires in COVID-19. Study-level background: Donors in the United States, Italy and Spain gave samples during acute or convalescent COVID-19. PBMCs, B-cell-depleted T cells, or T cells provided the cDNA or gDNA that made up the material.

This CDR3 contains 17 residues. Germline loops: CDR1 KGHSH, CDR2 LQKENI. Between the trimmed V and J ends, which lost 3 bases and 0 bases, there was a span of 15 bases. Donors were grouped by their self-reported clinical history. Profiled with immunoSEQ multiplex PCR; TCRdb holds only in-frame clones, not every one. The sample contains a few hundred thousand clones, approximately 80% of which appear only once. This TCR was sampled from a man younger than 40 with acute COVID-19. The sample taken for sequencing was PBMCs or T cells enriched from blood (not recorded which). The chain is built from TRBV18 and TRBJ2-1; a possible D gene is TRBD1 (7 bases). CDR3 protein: CASSPQGGLYSYNEQFF. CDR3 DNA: TGTGCCAGCTCACCCCAGGGGGGCCTCTACTCCTACAATGAGCAGTTCTTC.